One T cell receptor beta chain is described in this entry. Its antigen is not identified. The data are from a study of T-cell memory formation after mild COVID-19. MiXCR, run by TCRdb on the 5' RACE reads, gives a single entry per CDR3 protein. In the table there are a few hundred thousand distinct CDR3 sequences, 15% to 20% of which are singletons. Between the trimmed V and J ends, which lost 4 bases and 1 base, there was a span of 8 bases. CDR1 is LNHNV, CDR2 YYDKDF, per germline (reference sequence). This CDR3 is 13 amino acids long. The study's findings and limits: Contracting CD4+ clones lay largely in CM and EM, with CD8+ ones residing in EMRA.

The J gene is TRBJ2-7, the V gene TRBV15; D gene unclear. Sequencing was carried out using PBMCs or a T cell subset sorted from them (not recorded which). This receptor was taken from a man in his late teens or twenties who had mild COVID-19 (a few samples of this study predate the infection). Cell type and time point are not known. The CDR3 reads CATSIGKSYEQYF. The CDR3 nucleotides read TGTGCCACCAGCATAGGCAAATCCTACGAGCAGTACTTC.